Judged by abundance, the clone carrying this TCR beta chain is medium-sized. Antigen unknown. These data come from a study of neoadjuvant nivolumab and ipilimumab in lung cancer. Study-wide results and limits: Resected-tumor TCR richness correlated positively with pretherapy blood richness. From pretherapy to surgery, tumor richness and clonality rose with dual therapy.

Produced via immunoSEQ multiplex PCR; TCRdb's table is partial and in-frame only. The table has some 37,000 clones, roughly nine tenths seen once. CDR1 is SGDLS, CDR2 YYNGEE, per germline. This CDR3 is built from 13 residues. The germline V and J ends were trimmed by 0 bases and 4 bases, with 7 bases remaining between them. The specimen was peripheral blood, collected before neoadjuvant nivolumab, alone or with ipilimumab. The sequence was collected from an adult with non-small cell lung cancer. The rearrangement links TRBV9 to TRBJ1-1; D is unclear. The CDR3 loop is CASSVGVGTEAFF. For the CDR3, the DNA is TGTGCCAGCAGCGTAGGCGTGGGCACTGAAGCTTTCTTT.